The 27 T cell receptor beta chains below come from one sample, sequenced in a study of PD-L1 blockade in urothelial cancer. Noted time point: pretreatment peripheral blood. Using immunoSEQ multiplex PCR, the repertoire was profiled, and TCRdb retains in-frame clones only, with some absent. This sample has tens of thousands of clones, with approximately 86% found just once. The sequencing here drew on PBMCs, taken around atezolizumab (anti-PD-L1) treatment. The receptors stem from a man aged 55 to 70 with urothelial cancer.

This chain links TRBV2 with TRBJ1-5, with a tentative D call TRBD1 (5 bases). The CDR3 is made up of 15 amino acids. V lost 8 bases and J 5 bases, leaving 19 bases between the germline ends. Germline assignment: CDR1 SNHLY and CDR2 FYNNEI. As DNA, the CDR3 is TGTGCCAGCTCTCCTTTACAGGTTCGAGATCAGCCCCAGCATTTT. Amino acids: CASSPLQVRDQPQHF.

The V and J genes are TRBV30 and TRBJ2-4; 9 nucleotides align to TRBD1. Germline V CDR1 and CDR2: GTSNPN, SVGIG (reference sequence). The CDR3 has 14 residues. Losses at the gene ends were 5 bases for V and 6 bases for J; bases not matched to a gene: 8. The CDR3 spells CAWGLGQGGNIQYF. CDR3 sequence (DNA): TGTGCCTGGGGATTGGGACAGGGCGGAAACATTCAGTACTTC.

The CDR3 spells CASSSRTGGTYEQYF. CDR3 nucleotide sequence: TGTGCCAGCAGCTCTAGGACAGGGGGCACGTACGAGCAGTACTTC. The chain has TRBV7-9 and TRBJ2-7, with 11 bases that match TRBD1. In germline, CDR1 is SEHNR, CDR2 FQNEAQ (reference sequence). The V and J ends lost 4 bases and 4 bases, in that order; junction bases with no gene match: 6. The CDR3 runs to 15 residues.

The chain is built from TRBV5-1 and TRBJ1-4; no clear D gene. Trimming pared 0 bases from V and 3 bases from J, leaving 12 bases between. The CDR3 is 16 amino acids. Germline CDR1 is SGHRS and CDR2 is YFSETQ. CDR3 sequence reads: CASSLAEGGANEKLFF. The CDR3 nucleotides are TGCGCCAGCAGCTTGGCTGAAGGAGGCGCTAATGAAAAACTGTTTTTT.

The rearrangement uses TRBV10-2 and TRBJ1-1; D gene ambiguous. V lost 2 bases and J 9 bases, leaving 16 bases between the germline ends. The CDR3 contains 14 residues. The germline gives CDR1 WSHSY, CDR2 SAAADI. CDR3 region: CASSELRGARQAFF. In nucleotides, the CDR3 is TGCGCCAGCAGTGAGCTGCGGGGAGCCCGCCAAGCTTTCTTT.

V usage is TRBV19 and J usage is TRBJ1-2; the D gene is possibly TRBD1 (6 bases). Trimming shortened V by 7 bases and J by 8 bases, and 20 bases separated the two germline ends. The germline V gene encodes CDR1 LNHDA and CDR2 SQIVND (reference sequence). CDR3 length equals 14 residues. The CDR3 spells CASTYRVESSGYTF. The CDR3 DNA follows: TGTGCCAGTACCTACAGGGTAGAATCTAGCGGCTACACCTTC.

DNA for the CDR3: TGTGCCAGCAGCCACCAAAGCGGGGGCACAGATACGCAGTATTTT. It translates to CASSHQSGGTDTQYF. V gene TRBV4-2 combines with J gene TRBJ2-3; 7 nucleotides match TRBD2. This CDR3 region has 15 residues. V was clipped by 3 bases and J by 1 base; unmatched bases: 4. Germline CDR1 and CDR2: LGHNA and YNFKEQ.

This sequence joins TRBV11-2 and TRBJ1-1; D not resolved. The V end was cut by 5 bases, the J end by 1 base, with 17 bases between. Germline V gene data show CDR1 as SGHAT and CDR2 as FQNNGV. This CDR3 region has 16 residues. The CDR3 here is CASSPNLRAGNTEAFF. The CDR3 nucleotides are TGTGCCAGCAGCCCAAACCTGCGGGCAGGGAACACTGAAGCTTTCTTT.

This clone was recorded once. The CDR3 reads CASSSDRPPWGYTF. CDR3 coding DNA: TGTGCCAGCAGTAGCGACAGGCCTCCATGGGGCTACACCTTC. The rearrangement uses TRBV6-1 and TRBJ1-2; TRBD1 is a possible D gene (6 bases). Looked up from germline, CDR1 is MNHNS and CDR2 is SASEGT. V lost 5 bases, J lost 8 bases, and 18 bases lay in between. CDR3 length: 14 amino acids.

V and J are TRBV27 and TRBJ1-5; TRBD1 matches at 10 bases. Germline CDR1 is MNHEY and CDR2 is SMNVEV (reference sequence). V gave up 2 bases and J gave up 1 base; unmatched junction bases: 2. The CDR3 has 16 residues. The CDR3 sequence: CASSLRGQGSNQPQHF. CDR3 DNA sequence: TGTGCCAGCAGTTTAAGGGGACAGGGGAGCAATCAGCCCCAGCATTTT.

This clone was seen a handful of times. J is TRBJ2-1 and V is TRBV5-1; 7 nucleotides align to TRBD1. CDR1 and CDR2 from the germline V gene are SGHRS and YFSETQ. This CDR3 has 15 residues. The V gene end was trimmed by 4 bases and the J gene end by 2 bases; junction bases not matched to a gene: 6. The CDR3 protein is CASSPGQRTYNEQFF. In DNA, the CDR3 is TGCGCCAGCAGCCCGGGACAGCGGACCTACAATGAGCAGTTCTTC.

The rearrangement uses TRBV5-1 and TRBJ2-5; TRBD1 is a possible D gene (6 bases). There are 16 residues in the CDR3. CDR1 SGHRS and CDR2 YFSETQ come from the germline V gene. V was shortened by 3 bases and J by 2 bases, with 17 bases between the two germline ends. This chain's CDR3 is CASSSIFRQDQETQYF. The CDR3 DNA reads TGCGCCAGCAGCTCAATTTTTCGACAGGATCAAGAGACCCAGTACTTC.

V usage is TRBV29-1 and J usage is TRBJ1-3; D is perhaps TRBD1 (6 bases). The CDR3 covers 12 residues. V was pared by 7 bases and J by 0 bases, with 7 bases between. From germline, CDR1 is SQVTM and CDR2 ANQGSEA. For the CDR3, the DNA is TGCAGCGCGGACAGCTCTGGAAACACCATATATTTT. Translated, it gives CSADSSGNTIYF.

The CDR3 reads CASSQGQALETQYF. Written as DNA, the CDR3 is TGCGCCAGCAGCCAAGGACAGGCGTTAGAGACCCAGTACTTC. The chain recombines TRBV4-1 with TRBJ2-5, with D possibly matching TRBD1 (6 bases). From germline, CDR1 is MGHRA and CDR2 YSYEKL. Trimming shortened V by 1 base and J by 4 bases, and 10 bases separated the two germline ends. This CDR3 region has 14 residues.

With respect to this clone: The junction and the germline gene differ at one end; a read error may be behind it. The rearrangement uses TRBV5-4 and TRBJ2-1; 8 bases line up with TRBD2. The CDR3 contains 11 residues. Per germline, CDR1 SGHNT and CDR2 YYREEE (reference sequence). The CDR3 here is CASSFGTRLIF. DNA of the CDR3: TGTGCCAGCAGCTTTGGGACTAGATTGATCTTC.

The chain employs TRBV7-8 and TRBJ2-3; 11 bases are shared with TRBD2. CDR3 size: 21 residues. The junction had 17 bases not matched to a gene; V was cut back by 1 base and J by 2 bases. Germline V gene data show CDR1 as SGHVS and CDR2 as FQNEAQ. The CDR3 nucleotides are TGTGCCAGCAGCTTAGGGAGGCTAGCGGGGGGAAGGGGGGACTCCACAGATACGCAGTATTTT. It specifies CASSLGRLAGGRGDSTDTQYF. The full variable domain, rest sourced from reference TRBV7-8 and TRBJ2-3, is GAGVSQSPRYKVAKRGQDVALRCDPISGHVSLFWYQQALGQGPEFLTYFQNEAQLDKSGLPSDRFFAERPEGSVSTLKIQRTQQEDSAVYLCASSLGRLAGGRGDSTDTQYFGPGTRLTVL.

The chain links TRBV7-9 to TRBJ2-1; TRBD1 aligns across 8 bases. V lost 4 bases to trimming and J lost 3 bases; unmatched junction nucleotides: 5. Germline CDR1 is SEHNR and CDR2 is FQNEAQ (reference sequence). This CDR3 is built from 15 residues. CDR3 bases: TGTGCCAGCAGCTCTCGGACAGGGAACTACAATGAGCAGTTCTTC. Encoded protein: CASSSRTGNYNEQFF.

This chain joins TRBV10-1 and TRBJ2-1; 10 bases line up with TRBD2. This CDR3 spans 15 amino acids. CDR1 and CDR2 from the germline V gene are WNHNN and SYGVQD (reference sequence). J lost 5 bases, V lost 2 bases, and 3 bases had no gene match. CDR3 sequence: CASSERTSGHNEQFF. DNA for the CDR3: TGCGCCAGCAGTGAGCGGACTAGCGGACACAATGAGCAGTTCTTC.

This chain links TRBV6-6 with TRBJ1-5; TRBD1 might be the D (6 bases). The CDR3 totals 14 residues. Looked up from germline, CDR1 is MNHNY and CDR2 is SVGAGI (reference sequence). Trimming pared 7 bases from V and 7 bases from J, leaving 17 bases between. CDR3 region: CASTSTGMGQPQHF. The CDR3 bases are TGTGCCAGCACCTCTACAGGGATGGGGCAGCCCCAGCATTTT.

The chain carries TRBV28 and TRBJ2-7, with D possibly TRBD1 on 6 matching bases. Trimming took 5 bases from V and 2 from J, leaving 13 bases between them. CDR1 is MDHEN, CDR2 SYDVKM, per germline. This CDR3 is 14 amino acids long. As DNA, the CDR3 is TGTGCCAGCAGTACCCCAGGACAGACCTACGAGCAGTACTTC. This sequence encodes CASSTPGQTYEQYF.

J is TRBJ2-3 and V is TRBV2, with D maybe TRBD1 (5 bases). CDR3 length equals 15 residues. Germline V gene sequence: CDR1 SNHLY, CDR2 FYNNEI. Trimming took 3 bases from V and 1 from J, leaving 11 bases between them. CDR3 in DNA: TGTGCCAGCAGTGACCCCAGGGTGGGCACAGATACGCAGTATTTT. It encodes CASSDPRVGTDTQYF. The full variable domain, its missing parts supplied by reference TRBV2 and TRBJ2-3, is EPEVTQTPSHQVTQMGQEVILRCVPISNHLYFYWYRQILGQKVEFLVSFYNNEISEKSEIFDDQFSVERPDGSNFTLKIRSTKLEDSAMYFCASSDPRVGTDTQYFGPGTRLTVL.

This clone was recorded a few times. The chain carries TRBV19 and TRBJ1-1; D is undetermined. Germline CDR1 and CDR2: LNHDA and SQIVND (reference sequence). Trimming stripped 6 bases from V and 2 bases from J, with 10 bases between. This CDR3 region has 13 residues. CDR3 amino acids: CASSHNTNTEAFF. CDR3 DNA sequence: TGTGCCAGTAGCCATAACACCAACACTGAAGCTTTCTTT.

Concerning this clone itself: The junction does not match germline at one end; this may be a read error. The gene calls are TRBV2 and TRBJ2-7; D might be TRBD1 or TRBD2, each matching 6 bases. Germline loops: CDR1 SNHLY, CDR2 FYNNEI. The CDR3 extends over 12 amino acids. This chain's CDR3 is CASREGGDEQYF. The CDR3 coding sequence is TGTGCCAGCCGTGAGGGGGGAGACGAGCAGTACTTC.

The chain joins TRBV9 to TRBJ2-3; TRBD2 agrees at 9 bases. Losses at the gene ends were 3 bases for V and 3 bases for J; bases not matched to a gene: 11. Germline V lookup: CDR1 SGDLS, CDR2 YYNGEE. There are 17 residues in the CDR3. The CDR3: CASSAYGRAGGTDTQYF. The CDR3 region has the DNA TGTGCCAGCAGCGCCTACGGAAGGGCGGGGGGGACAGATACGCAGTATTTT.

This chain connects TRBV6-5 to TRBJ2-5, with 14 bases identical to TRBD2. The J segment lost 3 bases and the V segment lost 3 bases, leaving 3 bases of the junction unmatched. Germline V gene data show CDR1 as MNHEY and CDR2 as SVGAGI. This CDR3 is 16 amino acids long. CDR3 DNA sequence: TGTGCCAGCAGTTATGGACTAGCGGGGGGTGAAGAGACCCAGTACTTC. Translating gives CASSYGLAGGEETQYF.

V and J are TRBV4-3 and TRBJ2-3; tentative D call: TRBD2 (6 bases). The germline V and J ends were trimmed by 0 bases and 5 bases, with 12 bases remaining between them. CDR1 is LGHNA, CDR2 YSLEER, per germline. This CDR3 has 15 amino acids. The CDR3, as DNA: TGCGCCAGCAGCCAAGAGGCGGGGATAATAGATACGCAGTATTTT. Protein: CASSQEAGIIDTQYF.

The chain joins TRBV28 to TRBJ2-7; 7 bases are a match to TRBD1. Trimming at V came to 1 base and at J to 5 bases, leaving 8 bases not matched to a gene. The germline CDR1 and CDR2 sequences are MDHEN and SYDVKM. This CDR3 is 15 amino acids long. The CDR3 DNA reads TGTGCCAGCAGTTTATCCGGGACAGATGACCACGAGCAGTACTTC. Translated, it gives CASSLSGTDDHEQYF.